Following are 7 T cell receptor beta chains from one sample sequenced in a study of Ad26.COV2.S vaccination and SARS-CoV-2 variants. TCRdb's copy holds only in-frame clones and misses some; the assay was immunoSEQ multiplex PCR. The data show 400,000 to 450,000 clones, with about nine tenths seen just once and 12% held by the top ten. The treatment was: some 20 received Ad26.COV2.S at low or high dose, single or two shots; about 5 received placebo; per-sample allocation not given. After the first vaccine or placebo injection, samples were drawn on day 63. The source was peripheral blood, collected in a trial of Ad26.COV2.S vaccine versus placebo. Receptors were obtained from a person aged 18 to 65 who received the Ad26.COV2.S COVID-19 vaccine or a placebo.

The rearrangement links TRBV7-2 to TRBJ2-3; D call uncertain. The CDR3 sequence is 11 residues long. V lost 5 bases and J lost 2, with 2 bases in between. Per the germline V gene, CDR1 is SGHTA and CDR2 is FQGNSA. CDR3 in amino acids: CASSNTDTQYF. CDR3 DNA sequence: TGTGCCAGCAGCAACACAGATACGCAGTATTTT.

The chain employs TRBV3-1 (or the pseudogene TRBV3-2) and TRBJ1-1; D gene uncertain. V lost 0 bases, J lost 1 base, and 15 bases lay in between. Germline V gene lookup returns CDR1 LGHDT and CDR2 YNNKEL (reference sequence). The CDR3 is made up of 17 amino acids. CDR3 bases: TGTGCCAGCAGCCAAGATAAGTTTGTAAGGTGGAACACTGAAGCTTTCTTT. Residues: CASSQDKFVRWNTEAFF.

Here the CDR3 reads CAWRLNYGYTF. DNA of the CDR3: TGTGCCTGGAGACTTAACTATGGCTACACCTTC. The V call is TRBV30, the J call TRBJ1-2, with D hard to call. Germline V gene data show CDR1 as GTSNPN and CDR2 as SVGIG (reference sequence). The CDR3 runs 11 residues. V dropped 3 bases and J dropped 1 base, with 3 bases sitting between them. Together with reference TRBV30 and TRBJ1-2, the CDR3 gives the full variable domain: SQTIHQWPATLVQPVGSPLSLECTVEGTSNPNLYWYRQAAGRGLQLLFYSVGIGQISSEVPQNLSASRPQDRQFILSSKKLLLSDSGFYLCAWRLNYGYTFGSGTRLTVV.

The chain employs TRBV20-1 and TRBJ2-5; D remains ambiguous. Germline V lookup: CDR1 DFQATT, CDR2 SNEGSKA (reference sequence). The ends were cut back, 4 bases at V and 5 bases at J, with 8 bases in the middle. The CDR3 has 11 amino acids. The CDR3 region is CSATSIETQYF. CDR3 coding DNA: TGCAGTGCTACCTCTATCGAGACCCAGTACTTC.

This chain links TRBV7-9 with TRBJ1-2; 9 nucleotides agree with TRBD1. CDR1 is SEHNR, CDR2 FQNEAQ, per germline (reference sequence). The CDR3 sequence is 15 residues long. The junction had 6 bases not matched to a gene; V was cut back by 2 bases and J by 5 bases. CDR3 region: CASSLSGQGLYGYTF. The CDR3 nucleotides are TGTGCCAGCAGCTTATCGGGACAGGGATTATATGGCTACACCTTC.

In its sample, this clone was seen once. CDR3 sequence reads: CASGEPPRGPRSSYEQYF. The CDR3 nucleotides read TGTGCTAGTGGGGAACCTCCTCGAGGACCGAGGAGCTCCTACGAGCAGTACTTC. The chain has TRBV12-5 and TRBJ2-7, with D uncertain. From germline, CDR1 is LGHNT and CDR2 FRNRAP. The V and J ends lost 6 bases and 0 bases respectively, with 24 bases between them. The CDR3 is 18 amino acids.

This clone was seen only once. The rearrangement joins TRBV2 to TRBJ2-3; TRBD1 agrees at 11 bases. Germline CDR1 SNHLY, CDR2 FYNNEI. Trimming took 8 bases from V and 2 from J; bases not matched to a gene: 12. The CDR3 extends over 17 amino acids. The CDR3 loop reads CASGGQGVTPTTDTQYF. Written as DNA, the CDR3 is TGTGCCAGCGGGGGACAGGGGGTGACCCCCACCACAGATACGCAGTATTTT.